This T cell receptor (beta chain) emerged from a study of T cell responses to AZD1222 COVID-19 vaccine. Generated by immunoSEQ multiplex PCR, the TCRdb table keeps only in-frame clones and is missing some. The sample lists over 95,000 clones; roughly nine tenths were seen once. Of note for this clone: Its antigen remains unidentified.

From germline, CDR1 is MNHEY and CDR2 SVGAGI. Trimming pared 6 bases from V and 6 bases from J, leaving 12 bases between. This CDR3 has 12 amino acids. General observations from the study: Among spike-specific TCRs, nearly half reportedly target unmutated variant regions.

This receptor was obtained from an adult in good health. The rearrangement uses TRBV6-5 and TRBJ2-7; TRBD1 is a possible D gene (5 bases). This specimen was peripheral blood, taken on day 0 of AZD1222 vaccination. CDR3 in DNA: TGTGCCAGCAGGCCGAGTAGGGGCGAGCAGTACTTC. It specifies CASRPSRGEQYF.